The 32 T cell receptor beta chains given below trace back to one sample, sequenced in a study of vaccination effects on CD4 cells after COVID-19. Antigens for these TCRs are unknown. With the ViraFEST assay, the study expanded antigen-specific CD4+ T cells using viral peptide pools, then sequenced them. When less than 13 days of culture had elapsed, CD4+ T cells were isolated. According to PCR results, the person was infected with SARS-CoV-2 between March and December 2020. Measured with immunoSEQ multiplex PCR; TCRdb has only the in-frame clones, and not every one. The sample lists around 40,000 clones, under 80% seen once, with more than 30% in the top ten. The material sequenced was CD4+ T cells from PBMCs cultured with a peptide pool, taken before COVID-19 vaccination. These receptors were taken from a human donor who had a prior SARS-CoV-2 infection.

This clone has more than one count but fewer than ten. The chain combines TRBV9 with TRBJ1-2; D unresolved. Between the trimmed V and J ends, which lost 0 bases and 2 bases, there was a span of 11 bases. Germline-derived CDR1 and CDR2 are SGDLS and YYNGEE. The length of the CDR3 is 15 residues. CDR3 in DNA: TGTGCCAGCAGCGTAGGTGTGACAAGAAACTATGGCTACACCTTC. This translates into CASSVGVTRNYGYTF.

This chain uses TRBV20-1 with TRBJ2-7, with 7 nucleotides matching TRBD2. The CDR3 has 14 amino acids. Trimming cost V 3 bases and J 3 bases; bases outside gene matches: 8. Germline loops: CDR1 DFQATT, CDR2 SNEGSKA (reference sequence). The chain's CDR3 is CSASPPGRGYEQYF. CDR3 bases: TGCAGTGCTAGTCCCCCAGGGAGGGGCTACGAGCAGTACTTC.

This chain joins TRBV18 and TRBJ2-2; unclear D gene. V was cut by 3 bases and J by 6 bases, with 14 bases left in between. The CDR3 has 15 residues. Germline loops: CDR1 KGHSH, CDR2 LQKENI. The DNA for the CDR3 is TGTGCCAGCTCACCTACCAGTCTTGGATCCGGGGAGCTGTTTTTT. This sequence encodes CASSPTSLGSGELFF.

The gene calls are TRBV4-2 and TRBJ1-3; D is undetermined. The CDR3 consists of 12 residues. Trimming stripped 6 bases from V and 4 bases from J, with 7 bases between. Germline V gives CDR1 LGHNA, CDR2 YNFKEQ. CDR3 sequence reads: CASRLSGNTIYF. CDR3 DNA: TGTGCCAGCAGACTGTCGGGAAACACCATATATTTT.

The CDR3 nucleotides read TGTGCCAGCAGTGTGAGAGCGGACAGGGGGGGCAAAAACATTCAGTACTTC. This encodes CASSVRADRGGKNIQYF. This rearrangement joins TRBV6-2 or TRBV6-3 to TRBJ2-4, with 10 bases lining up with TRBD1. The germline gives CDR1 MNHEY, CDR2 SVGEGT. The ends lost 5 bases at V and 3 bases at J; junction bases unmatched: 10. CDR3 size: 17 residues.

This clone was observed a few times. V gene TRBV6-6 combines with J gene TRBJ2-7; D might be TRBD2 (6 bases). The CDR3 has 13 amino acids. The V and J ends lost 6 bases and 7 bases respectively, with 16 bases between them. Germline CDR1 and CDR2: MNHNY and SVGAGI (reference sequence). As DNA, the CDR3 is TGTGCCAGCAGGGAAACCCCCGGGGGTGAGCAGTACTTC. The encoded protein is CASRETPGGEQYF.

Written as DNA, the CDR3 is TGTGCCAGCAGCTTATACGGGACAGGGAAAAACATTCAGTACTTC. Translation: CASSLYGTGKNIQYF. The chain couples TRBV5-6 to TRBJ2-4; 9 bases map to TRBD1. Germline V gene sequence: CDR1 SGHDT, CDR2 YYEEEE. The CDR3 loop spans 15 amino acids. Trimming removed 2 bases from V and 4 bases from J; junction bases left unmatched: 4.

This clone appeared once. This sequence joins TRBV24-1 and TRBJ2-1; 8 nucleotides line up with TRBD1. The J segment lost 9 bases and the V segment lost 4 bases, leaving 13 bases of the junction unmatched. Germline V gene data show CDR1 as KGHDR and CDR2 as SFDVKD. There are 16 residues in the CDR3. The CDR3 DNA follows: TGTGCCACCAGTGACTCCACAGCCAGGGGGCAAGGTGAGCAGTTCTTC. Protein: CATSDSTARGQGEQFF.

CDR3 residues: CAWSVIRRQGAGTEAFF. CDR3 nucleotides: TGTGCCTGGAGTGTAATTAGGAGACAGGGGGCCGGCACTGAAGCTTTCTTT. The chain links TRBV30 to TRBJ1-1, with 10 positions matching TRBD1. After removal of 0 bases from V and 4 bases from J, the junction contained 11 bases not matched to a gene. Germline CDR1 and CDR2: GTSNPN and SVGIG (reference sequence). The CDR3 sequence is 17 residues long.

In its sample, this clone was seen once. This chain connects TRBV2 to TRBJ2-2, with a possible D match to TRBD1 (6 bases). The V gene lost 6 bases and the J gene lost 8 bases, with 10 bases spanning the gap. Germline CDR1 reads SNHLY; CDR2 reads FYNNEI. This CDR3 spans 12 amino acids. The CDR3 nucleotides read TGTGCCAGCAGAACCGGGACAGGGGAGCTGTTTTTT. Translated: CASRTGTGELFF.

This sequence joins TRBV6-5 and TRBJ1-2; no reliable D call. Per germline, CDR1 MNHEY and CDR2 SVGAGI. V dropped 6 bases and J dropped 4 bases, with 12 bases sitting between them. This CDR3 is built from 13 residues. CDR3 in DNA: TGTGCCAGCAGCCCCCGGGAGTTCTATGGCTACACCTTC. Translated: CASSPREFYGYTF.

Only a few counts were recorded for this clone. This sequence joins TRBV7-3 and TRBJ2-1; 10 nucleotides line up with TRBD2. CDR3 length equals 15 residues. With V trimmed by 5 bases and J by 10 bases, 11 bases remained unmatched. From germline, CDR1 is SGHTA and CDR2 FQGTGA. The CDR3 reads CASSPSLAGDREQFF. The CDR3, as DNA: TGTGCCAGCAGCCCCAGTCTAGCGGGAGATCGGGAGCAGTTCTTC.

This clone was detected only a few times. CDR3 residues: CASSYSQGSPGNTIYF. The CDR3 DNA follows: TGTGCCAGCAGTTACTCACAGGGCTCCCCAGGAAACACCATATATTTT. The chain couples TRBV6-5 to TRBJ1-3; D possibly corresponds to TRBD1 (6 bases). CDR3 length: 16 residues. Germline values: CDR1 MNHEY, CDR2 SVGAGI. Trimming stripped 0 bases from V and 4 bases from J, with 13 bases between.

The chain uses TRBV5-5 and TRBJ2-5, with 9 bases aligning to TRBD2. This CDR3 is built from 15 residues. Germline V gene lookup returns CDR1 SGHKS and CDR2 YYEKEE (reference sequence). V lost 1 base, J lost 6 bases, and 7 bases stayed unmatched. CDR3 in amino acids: CASSLLAGRVQTQYF. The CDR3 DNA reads TGTGCCAGCAGCTTGCTAGCGGGGAGGGTCCAGACCCAGTACTTC.

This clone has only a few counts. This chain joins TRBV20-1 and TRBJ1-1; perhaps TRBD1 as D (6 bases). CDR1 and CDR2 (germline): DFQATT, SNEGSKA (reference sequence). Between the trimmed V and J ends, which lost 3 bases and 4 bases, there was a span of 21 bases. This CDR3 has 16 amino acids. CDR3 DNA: TGCAGTGCTAGTGGGGGCTGGGCGGGGTCTGGCACTGAAGCTTTCTTT. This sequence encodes CSASGGWAGSGTEAFF.

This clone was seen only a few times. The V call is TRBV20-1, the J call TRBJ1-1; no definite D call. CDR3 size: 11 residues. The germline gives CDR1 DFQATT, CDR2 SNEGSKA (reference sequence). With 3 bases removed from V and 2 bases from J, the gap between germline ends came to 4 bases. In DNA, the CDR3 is TGCAGTGCTAGTCTCAACACTGAAGCTTTCTTT. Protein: CSASLNTEAFF.

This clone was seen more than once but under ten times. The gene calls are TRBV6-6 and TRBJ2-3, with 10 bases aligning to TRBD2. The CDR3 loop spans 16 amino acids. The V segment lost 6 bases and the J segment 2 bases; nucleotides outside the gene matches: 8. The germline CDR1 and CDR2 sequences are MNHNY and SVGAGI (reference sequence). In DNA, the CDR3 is TGTGCCAGCAGGTCGTCGCTAGCGGGAGCCACAGATACGCAGTATTTT. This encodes CASRSSLAGATDTQYF.

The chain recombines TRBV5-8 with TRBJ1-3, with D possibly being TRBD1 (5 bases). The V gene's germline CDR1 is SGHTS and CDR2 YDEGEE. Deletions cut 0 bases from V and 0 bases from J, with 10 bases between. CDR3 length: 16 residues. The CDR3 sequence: CASSLAGGSSGNTIYF. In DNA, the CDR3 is TGTGCCAGCAGCTTGGCCGGGGGGAGCTCTGGAAACACCATATATTTT.

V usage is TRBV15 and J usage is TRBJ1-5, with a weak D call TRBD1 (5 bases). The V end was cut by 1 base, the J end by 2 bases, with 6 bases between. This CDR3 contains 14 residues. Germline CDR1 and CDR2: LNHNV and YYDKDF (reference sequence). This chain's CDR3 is CATSRAGGNQPQHF. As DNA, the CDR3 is TGTGCCACCAGCAGAGCGGGGGGCAATCAGCCCCAGCATTTT. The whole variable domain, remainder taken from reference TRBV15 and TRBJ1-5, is DAMVIQNPRYQVTQFGKPVTLSCSQTLNHNVMYWYQQKSSQAPKLLFHYYDKDFNNEADTPDNFQSRRPNTSFCFLDIRSPGLGDTAMYLCATSRAGGNQPQHFGDGTRLSIL.

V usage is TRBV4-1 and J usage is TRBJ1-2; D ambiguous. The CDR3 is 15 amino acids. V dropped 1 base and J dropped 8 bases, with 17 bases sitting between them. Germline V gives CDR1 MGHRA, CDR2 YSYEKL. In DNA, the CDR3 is TGCGCCAGCAGCCAAGGGGGTTCGTGGAGCTTCGGCTACACCTTC. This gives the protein CASSQGGSWSFGYTF.

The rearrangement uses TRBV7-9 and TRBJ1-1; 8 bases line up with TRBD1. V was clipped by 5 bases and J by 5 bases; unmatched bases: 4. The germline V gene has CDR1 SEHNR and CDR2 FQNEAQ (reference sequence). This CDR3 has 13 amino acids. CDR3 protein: CASSIRQGTEAFF. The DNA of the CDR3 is TGTGCCAGCAGCATCAGACAGGGGACTGAAGCTTTCTTT.

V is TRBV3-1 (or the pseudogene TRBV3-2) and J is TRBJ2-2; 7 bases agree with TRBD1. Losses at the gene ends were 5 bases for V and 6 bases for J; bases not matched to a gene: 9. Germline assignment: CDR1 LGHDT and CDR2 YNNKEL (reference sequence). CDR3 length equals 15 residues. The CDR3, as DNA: TGTGCCAGCAGCTCCCGGGACAGACTCGCCGGGGAGCTGTTTTTT. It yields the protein CASSSRDRLAGELFF.

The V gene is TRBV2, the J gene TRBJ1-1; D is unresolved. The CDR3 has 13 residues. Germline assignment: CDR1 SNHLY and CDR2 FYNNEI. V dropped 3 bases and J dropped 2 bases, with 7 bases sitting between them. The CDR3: CASSDGVNTEAFF. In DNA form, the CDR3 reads TGTGCCAGCAGTGATGGGGTAAACACTGAAGCTTTCTTT.

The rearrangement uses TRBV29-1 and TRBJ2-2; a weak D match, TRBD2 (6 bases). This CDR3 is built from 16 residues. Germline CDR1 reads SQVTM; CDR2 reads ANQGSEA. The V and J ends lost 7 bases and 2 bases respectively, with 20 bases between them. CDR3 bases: TGCAGCGCTTCGACCCTCCGGGGACTCAACACCGGGGAGCTGTTTTTT. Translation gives CSASTLRGLNTGELFF.

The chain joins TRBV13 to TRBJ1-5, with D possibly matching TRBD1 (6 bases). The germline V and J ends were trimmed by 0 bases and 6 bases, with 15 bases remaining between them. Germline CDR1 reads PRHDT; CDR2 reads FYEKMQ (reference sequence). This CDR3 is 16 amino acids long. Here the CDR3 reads CASSLGGGGRVQPQHF. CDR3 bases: TGTGCCAGCAGCTTAGGGGGCGGGGGGCGAGTTCAGCCCCAGCATTTT.

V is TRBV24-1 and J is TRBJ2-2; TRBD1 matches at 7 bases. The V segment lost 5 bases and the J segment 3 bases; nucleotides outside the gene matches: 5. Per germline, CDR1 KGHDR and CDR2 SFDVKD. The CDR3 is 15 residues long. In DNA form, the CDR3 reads TGTGCCACCAGTGTGCGAGGACAGGACACCGGGGAGCTGTTTTTT. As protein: CATSVRGQDTGELFF.

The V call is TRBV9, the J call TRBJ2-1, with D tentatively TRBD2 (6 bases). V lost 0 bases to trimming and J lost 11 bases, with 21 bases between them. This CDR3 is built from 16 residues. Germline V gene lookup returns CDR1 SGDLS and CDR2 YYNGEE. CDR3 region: CASSVGGLGGLLQQFF. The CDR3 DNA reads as TGTGCCAGCAGCGTAGGGGGACTTGGAGGGCTGCTCCAGCAGTTCTTC.

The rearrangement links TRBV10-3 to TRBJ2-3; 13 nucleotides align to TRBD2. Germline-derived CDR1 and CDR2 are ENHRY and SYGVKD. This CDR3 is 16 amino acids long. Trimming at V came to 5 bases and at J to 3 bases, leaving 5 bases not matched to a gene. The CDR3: CAISPGTSGETDTQYF. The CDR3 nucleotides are TGTGCCATCAGTCCCGGGACTAGCGGGGAGACAGATACGCAGTATTTT.

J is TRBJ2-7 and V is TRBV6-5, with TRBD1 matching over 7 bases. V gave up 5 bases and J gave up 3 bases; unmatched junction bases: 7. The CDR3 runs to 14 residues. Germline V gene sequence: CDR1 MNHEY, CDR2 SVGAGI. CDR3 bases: TGTGCCAGCAGTCCGATACAGGGGCTCTACGAGCAGTACTTC. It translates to CASSPIQGLYEQYF.

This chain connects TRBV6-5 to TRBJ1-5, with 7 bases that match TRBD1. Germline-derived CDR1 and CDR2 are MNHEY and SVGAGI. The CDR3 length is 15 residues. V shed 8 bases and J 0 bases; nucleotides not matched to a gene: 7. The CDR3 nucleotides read TGTGCCAGCGGACCGACAGGGATTAGCAATCAGCCCCAGCATTTT. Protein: CASGPTGISNQPQHF.

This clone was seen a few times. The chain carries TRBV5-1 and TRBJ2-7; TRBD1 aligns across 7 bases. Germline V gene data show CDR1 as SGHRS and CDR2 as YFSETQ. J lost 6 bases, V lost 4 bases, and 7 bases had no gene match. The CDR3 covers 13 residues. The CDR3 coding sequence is TGCGCCAGCAGCCCCGGGACAGTGGCCGAGCAGTACTTC. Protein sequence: CASSPGTVAEQYF.

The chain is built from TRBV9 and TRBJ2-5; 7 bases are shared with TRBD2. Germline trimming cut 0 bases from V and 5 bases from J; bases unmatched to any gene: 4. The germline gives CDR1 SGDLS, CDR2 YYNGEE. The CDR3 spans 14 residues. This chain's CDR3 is CASSVEVGGETQYF. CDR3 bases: TGTGCCAGCAGCGTAGAAGTGGGGGGGGAGACCCAGTACTTC.